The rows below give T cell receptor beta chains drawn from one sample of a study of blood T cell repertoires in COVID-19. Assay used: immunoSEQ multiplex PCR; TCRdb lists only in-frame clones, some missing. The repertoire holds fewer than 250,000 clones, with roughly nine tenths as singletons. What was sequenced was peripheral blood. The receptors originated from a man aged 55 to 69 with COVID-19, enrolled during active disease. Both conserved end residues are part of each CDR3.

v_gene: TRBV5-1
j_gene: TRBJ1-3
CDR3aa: CASSLGGSSGNTIYF

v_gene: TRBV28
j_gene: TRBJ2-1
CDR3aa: CASRLTGGMNEQFF

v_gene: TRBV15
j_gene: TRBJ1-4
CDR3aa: CATSAQASNEKLFF

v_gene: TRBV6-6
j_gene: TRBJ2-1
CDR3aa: CASTLLGGTYNEQFF

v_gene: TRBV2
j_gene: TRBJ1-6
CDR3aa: CASRKTGDRSPLHF

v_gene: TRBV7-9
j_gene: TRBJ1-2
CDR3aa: CASSLPRDRSVSREYGYTF

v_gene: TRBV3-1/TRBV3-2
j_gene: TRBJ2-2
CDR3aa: CASSQNTGMNTGELFF

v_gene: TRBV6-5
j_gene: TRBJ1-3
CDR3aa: CASSYDNSYSGNTIYF

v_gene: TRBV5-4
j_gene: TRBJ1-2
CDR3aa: CASSLTGLNYGYTF

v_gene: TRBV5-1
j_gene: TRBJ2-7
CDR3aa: CASSSRDRGGEQYF

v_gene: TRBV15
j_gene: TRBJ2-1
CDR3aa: CATSRNSGGEQFF

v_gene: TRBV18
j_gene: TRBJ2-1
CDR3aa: CASHLAGLSSYNEQFF

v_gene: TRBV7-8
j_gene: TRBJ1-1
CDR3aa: CASSRMNTEAFF

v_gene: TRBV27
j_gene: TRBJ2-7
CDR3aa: CASSLWTGDEQYF

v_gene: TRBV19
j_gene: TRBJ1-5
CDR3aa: CASTPGYSNQPQHF

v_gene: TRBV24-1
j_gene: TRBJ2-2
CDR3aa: CATSDFGGRAYTGELFF

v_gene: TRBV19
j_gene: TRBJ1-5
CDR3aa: CASRPTGGRNQPQHF

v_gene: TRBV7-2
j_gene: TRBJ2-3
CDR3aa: CASSLGPGSGTDTQYF

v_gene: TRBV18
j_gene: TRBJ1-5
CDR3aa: CASSPQGGNGQPQHF

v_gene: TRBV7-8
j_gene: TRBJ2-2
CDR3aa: CASSLWEGSNTGELFF

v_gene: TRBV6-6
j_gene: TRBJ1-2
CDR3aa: CASSSNRAGYTF

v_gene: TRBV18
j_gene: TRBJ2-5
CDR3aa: CASSPDREGTQYF

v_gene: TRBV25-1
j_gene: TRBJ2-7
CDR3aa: CASSEDGLGVREQYF

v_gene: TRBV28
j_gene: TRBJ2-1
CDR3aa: CASSPSGRALNEQFF

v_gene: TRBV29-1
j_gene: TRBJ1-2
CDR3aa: CSVAKGQAFLYGYTF

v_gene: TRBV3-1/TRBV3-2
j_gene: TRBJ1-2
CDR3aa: CASSLGQDWGYTF

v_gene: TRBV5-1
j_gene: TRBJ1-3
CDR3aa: CASREGQGSSGNTIYF

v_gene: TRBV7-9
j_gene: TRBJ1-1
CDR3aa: CASSSQKGTEAFF

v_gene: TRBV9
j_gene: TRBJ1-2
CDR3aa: CASSVAPTALGTYGYTF

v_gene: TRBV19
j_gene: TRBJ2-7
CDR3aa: CASSPVSQYRDRGHEQYF

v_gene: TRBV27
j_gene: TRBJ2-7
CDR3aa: CASRLAESYEQYF

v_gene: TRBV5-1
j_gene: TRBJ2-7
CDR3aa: CASSADRASSYEQYF

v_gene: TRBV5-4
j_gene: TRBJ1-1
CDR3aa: CASSPRGGRMNTEAFF

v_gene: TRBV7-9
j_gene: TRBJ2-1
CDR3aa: CASSLKGASGNEQFF

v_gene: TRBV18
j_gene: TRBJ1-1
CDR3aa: CATTDSMNTEAFF

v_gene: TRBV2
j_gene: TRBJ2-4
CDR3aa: CASSTDRGPNIQYF

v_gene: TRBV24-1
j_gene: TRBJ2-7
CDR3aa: CATSDAGQGPYEQYF

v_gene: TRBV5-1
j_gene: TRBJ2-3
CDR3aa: CASSLWHPSTDTQYF

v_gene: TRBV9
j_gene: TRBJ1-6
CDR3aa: CASSLRSDSPLHF

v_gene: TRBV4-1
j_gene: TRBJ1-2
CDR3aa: CASSQTGHGYTF

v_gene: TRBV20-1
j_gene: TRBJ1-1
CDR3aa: CSASPQERFLNTEAFF

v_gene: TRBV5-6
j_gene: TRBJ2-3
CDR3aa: CASSFRKGGDTQYF

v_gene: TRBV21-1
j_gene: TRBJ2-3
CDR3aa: CASSKDGGDTDTQYF

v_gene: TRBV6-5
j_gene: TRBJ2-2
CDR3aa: CASSLAPTGELFF

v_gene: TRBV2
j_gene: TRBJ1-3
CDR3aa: CASSEASAVRSGNTIYF

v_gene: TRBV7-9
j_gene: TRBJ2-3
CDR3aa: CASSPNTDTQYF

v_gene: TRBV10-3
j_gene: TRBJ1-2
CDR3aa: CAIKLDRGGNGYTF

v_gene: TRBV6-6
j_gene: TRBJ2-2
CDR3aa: CASSSGLAGVTGELFF

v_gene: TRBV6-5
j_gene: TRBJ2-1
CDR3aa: CASSLGRGGYNEQFF

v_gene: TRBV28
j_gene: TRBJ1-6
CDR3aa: CASSGGGWVIINSPLHF

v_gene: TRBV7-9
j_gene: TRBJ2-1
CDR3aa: CASSPLQRGGNEQFF

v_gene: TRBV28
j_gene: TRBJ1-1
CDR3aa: CASRTGHKNTEAFF

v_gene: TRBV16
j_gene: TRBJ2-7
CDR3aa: CASSPTGNTYEQYF

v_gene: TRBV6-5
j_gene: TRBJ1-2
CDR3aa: CASLGTGDGYTF

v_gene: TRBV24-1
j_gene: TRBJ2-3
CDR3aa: CATQVPKSTSESTDTQYF

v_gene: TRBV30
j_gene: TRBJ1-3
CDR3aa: CAWMDRGSSGNTIYF

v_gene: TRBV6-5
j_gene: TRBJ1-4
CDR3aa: CASTNFGTGNEKLFF

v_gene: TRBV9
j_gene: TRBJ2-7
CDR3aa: CASSAQQGKAYEQYF

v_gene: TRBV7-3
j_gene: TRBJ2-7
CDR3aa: CASSLAGPAYEQYF